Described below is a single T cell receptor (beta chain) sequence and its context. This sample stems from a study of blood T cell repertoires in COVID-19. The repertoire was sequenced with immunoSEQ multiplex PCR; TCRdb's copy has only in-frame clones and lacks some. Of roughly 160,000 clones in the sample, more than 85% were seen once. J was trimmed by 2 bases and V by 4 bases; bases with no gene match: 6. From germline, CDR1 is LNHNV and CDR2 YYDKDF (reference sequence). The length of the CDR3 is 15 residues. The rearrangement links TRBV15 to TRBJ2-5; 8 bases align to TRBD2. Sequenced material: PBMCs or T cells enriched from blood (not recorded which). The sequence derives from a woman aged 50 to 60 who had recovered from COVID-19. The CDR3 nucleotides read TGTGCCACCAGCACGGGGGGGGTAGGACAAGAGACCCAGTACTTC. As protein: CATSTGGVGQETQYF.